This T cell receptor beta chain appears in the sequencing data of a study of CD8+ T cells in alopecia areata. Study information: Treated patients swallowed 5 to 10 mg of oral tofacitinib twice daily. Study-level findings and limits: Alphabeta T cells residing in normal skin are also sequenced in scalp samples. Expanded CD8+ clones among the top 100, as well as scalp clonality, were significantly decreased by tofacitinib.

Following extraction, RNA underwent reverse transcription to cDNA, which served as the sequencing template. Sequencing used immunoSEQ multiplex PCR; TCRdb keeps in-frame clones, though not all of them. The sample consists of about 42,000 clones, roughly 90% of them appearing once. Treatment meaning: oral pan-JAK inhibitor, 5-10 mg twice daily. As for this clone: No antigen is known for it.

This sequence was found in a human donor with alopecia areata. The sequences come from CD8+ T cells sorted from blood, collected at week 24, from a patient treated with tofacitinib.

CDR3 in amino acids: CASSILGQADTQYF. CDR3 DNA sequence: TGTGCCAGTAGTATACTTGGACAAGCAGATACGCAGTATTTT. The chain joins TRBV19 to TRBJ2-3; perhaps TRBD1 as D (5 bases). Germline values: CDR1 LNHDA, CDR2 SQIVND (reference sequence). The V gene lost 2 bases and the J gene lost 4 bases, with 10 bases spanning the gap. The CDR3 extends over 14 amino acids.